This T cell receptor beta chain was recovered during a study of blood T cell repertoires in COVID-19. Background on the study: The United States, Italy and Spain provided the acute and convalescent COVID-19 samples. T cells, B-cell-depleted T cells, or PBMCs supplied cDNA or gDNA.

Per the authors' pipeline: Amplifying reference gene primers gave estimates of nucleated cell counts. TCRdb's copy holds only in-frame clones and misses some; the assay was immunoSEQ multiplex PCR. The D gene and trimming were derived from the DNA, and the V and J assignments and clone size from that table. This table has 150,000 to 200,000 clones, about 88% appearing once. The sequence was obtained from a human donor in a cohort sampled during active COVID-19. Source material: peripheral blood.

CDR3: CASSYSWDRVTDTQYF. The CDR3 DNA reads as TGTGCCAGCAGTTACTCGTGGGACAGGGTCACAGATACGCAGTATTTT. The chain is built from TRBV6-2 or TRBV6-3 and TRBJ2-3, with 9 bases matching TRBD1. CDR1 is MNHEY, CDR2 SVGEGT, per germline. The CDR3 is 16 residues long. V trimming: 0 bases; J trimming: 2 bases; junction bases outside the gene matches: 3.